This entry features one T cell receptor (beta chain) sequence. Its antigen target is currently unknown. No much larger clone exists at a distance of one base, and base qualities are not known. The record originates from a study of precursors of human CD4 cytotoxic T cells (dated by TCRdb to 2017 to 2018). The study in broad terms: The bulk TCR-seq analysis covered CD4+ memory subsets from some 15 donors in total. Sequences for both the TCRalpha and TCRbeta chains came out of the TCR-seq analysis of some 14 donors (table S7). Findings and caveats that apply to the study as a whole: A bigger share of IL-7Rhigh TEMRA clonotypes consisted of expanded effector clonotypes than was the case for TEM or TCM clonotypes. The limitation that the direction of differentiation between precursor and effector cells cannot be definitively established by a human observational design was noted by the authors. Compared with the TCM and TEM subsets, the IL-7Rhigh and IL-7R- TEMRA subsets had more restricted TCR repertoires, marked by lower diversity and more expanded clonotypes. Only 13 of the 14 donors were included in some bulk TCR-seq comparisons, suggesting that not every subset was available for every donor.

Reads for this sample came from an Illumina MiSeq. The published analysis was carried out like this. Repertoire diversity was measured with the Shannon-Wiener index computed in VDJtools. Expanded TCRbeta clonotypes were defined as those with a clonotype frequency of at least 3. Clones were called with MiXCR by TCRdb after fastp trimmed the public reads at Q25, and only in-frame beta chains were retained. Identical CDR3 protein sequences are pooled into one entry, listed with their most common genes and DNA. These V and J calls rely on TCRdb rather than the paper's analysis. The sample yields 740 or so distinct CDR3 sequences; approximately 19% were counted once. About 14% of the sample rests with the top ten. To test whether a precursor-effector relationship exists among CD4 cytotoxic T cells, bulk UMI-based TCR sequencing was run on four sorted CD4+ memory subsets: TCM, TEM, IL-7Rhigh TEMRA, and IL-7R- TEMRA. Cells were obtained from peripheral blood mononuclear cells isolated from human blood.

Compared with germline, V lacks 1 base and J lacks 4 bases; bases without a gene match: 7. The germline V gene yields MNHNS for CDR1 and SASEGT for CDR2. From its cysteine to its phenylalanine, the CDR3 spans 15 amino acids. Only the CDR3 DNA is retained, 45 bases long and in frame from the first base. The receptor was derived from a human donor in good health. The sequenced material came from memory CD4+ T cells from blood (PBMCs). Recombination joined TRBV6-1 with TRBJ2-7; a stretch of 7 junction bases matches TRBD1. The DNA sequence is given as TGTGCCAGCAGTGAAGATCGGGCAGGGGGTTACGAGCAGTACTTC. Protein translation: CASSEDRAGGYEQYF.